The source of this T cell receptor beta chain is a study of high-grade serous ovarian cancer treatment subgroups. Study overall: On average, approximately 15,000 reads and 7,000 to 8,500 unique TCR beta rearrangements were obtained per sample.

This table comes from immunoSEQ multiplex PCR, and its TCRdb copy is limited to in-frame clones, with some not included. Among 35,000 to 45,000 clones, 70% to 80% were seen once, and the ten largest hold about 3.3%. A note on this clone: Its antigen is still unknown.

Notes on the study in general: These tumor repertoires lack spatial information from bulk sequencing.

The tumor samples were collected prior to definitive surgery or chemotherapy. Trimming pared 2 bases from V and 6 bases from J, leaving 14 bases between. Germline CDR1 SGHTS, CDR2 YDEGEE. The CDR3 runs to 14 residues. Sequenced: tumor tissue. The chain recombines TRBV5-8 with TRBJ1-1; D remains ambiguous. This sequence originates from a human donor with high-grade serous ovarian cancer. In DNA, the CDR3 is TGTGCCAGCAGCTTTGGTTGGAGAACCCCTGAAGCTTTCTTT. Translated: CASSFGWRTPEAFF.